A selection of T cell receptor beta chains follows, all from one sample in a study of CD8 T cells in ankylosing spondylitis. From the 5' RACE reads, TCRdb called clonotypes with MiXCR, one entry per CDR3 protein. The data contain about 250,000 distinct CDR3 sequences, roughly 8.2% of them seen just once; the ten biggest clones take up approximately 4.8%. Sequenced sample: blood, either unsorted or a sorted T cell fraction (not recorded which). These receptors all come from a female donor with ankylosing spondylitis or in good health (not recorded which). Both conserved end residues are part of each CDR3. D genes are given only for firm matches. Size is omitted from some rows. Given values are once, few, many or a class for expanded clones.

d_call	clone_size	j_call	cdr3_length	v_call	cdr3_nt	cdr3_aa
NA	many	TRBJ2-1	13	TRBV9	TGTGCCAGCAGCGCGGACTTACTCAATGAGCAGTTCTTC	CASSADLLNEQFF
TRBD1	many	TRBJ1-2	13	TRBV20-1	TGCAGTGCCAGGGACAGGTTACACTATGGCTACACCTTC	CSARDRLHYGYTF
NA	many	TRBJ1-5	15	TRBV12-3/TRBV12-4	TGTGCCAGCAGTAAACTCCGGGACACTCATCAGCCCCAGCATTTT	CASSKLRDTHQPQHF
NA	few	TRBJ2-7	15	TRBV5-5	TGTGCCAGCAGCCATACCTACTCCGGGACTTACGAGCAGTACTTC	CASSHTYSGTYEQYF
NA	NA	TRBJ1-1	17	TRBV6-1	TGTGCCAGCAGCCGCGGTCTGTCGGGGGGGGTTGTCACTGAAGCTTTCTTT	CASSRGLSGGVVTEAFF
TRBD2	many	TRBJ2-1	14	TRBV7-2	TGTGCCAGCAGCTCCGCTAGCGGGTACAATGAGCAGTTCTTC	CASSSASGYNEQFF
TRBD2	many	TRBJ2-1	17	TRBV14	TGTGCCAGCAGCCAAGCCCACCCCCTAGCGGGTTACAATGAGCAGTTCTTC	CASSQAHPLAGYNEQFF
NA	many	TRBJ1-6	14	TRBV12-3/TRBV12-4	TGTGCCAGCAGCTCACGATCCTGGGGCTCACCCCTCCACTTT	CASSSRSWGSPLHF
NA	many	TRBJ1-1	13	TRBV7-9	TGTGCCAGCAGCCAACATGAACGGGGGGAAGCTTTCTTT	CASSQHERGEAFF
TRBD1	many	TRBJ2-1	15	TRBV20-1	TGCAGTGCTAGACTTCCGGACAGGGGGCTTTTTGAGCAGTTCTTC	CSARLPDRGLFEQFF
NA	many	TRBJ2-7	12	TRBV29-1	TGCAGCGCCTCGGACATTTCCTACGAGCAGTACTTC	CSASDISYEQYF
NA	many	TRBJ2-1	12	TRBV20-1	TGCAGTGCTAGAGGACTGGACAATGAGCAGTTCTTC	CSARGLDNEQFF
NA	many	TRBJ1-1	14	TRBV29-1	TGCAGCGTTGAGCTCCGGGCCCTAAACACTGAAGCTTTCTTT	CSVELRALNTEAFF
NA	many	TRBJ1-1	14	TRBV10-3	TGTGCCACCCGCGAAGGGGGGCAGAGAACTGAAGCTTTCTTT	CATREGGQRTEAFF
NA	many	TRBJ1-1	14	TRBV28	TGTGCCAGCAGTTTCGGGCAGGGGCCAACTGAAGCTTTCTTT	CASSFGQGPTEAFF
NA	many	TRBJ2-2	15	TRBV19	TGTGCCAGCAGACGGGACACGAGGGGCCCCGGGGAGCTGTTTTTT	CASRRDTRGPGELFF
NA	NA	TRBJ2-7	17	TRBV4-2	TGTGCCAGCAGGCCACAGGAGCGGCCCTTTGGGGACTACGAGCAGTACTTC	CASRPQERPFGDYEQYF
NA	few	TRBJ2-1	15	TRBV7-9	TGTGCCAGCAGCTCCCTCGTACGGGACCCCAATGAGCAGTTCTTC	CASSSLVRDPNEQFF
NA	many	TRBJ2-4	16	TRBV7-3	TGTGCCAGCAGCCCCGAGCCCGGTCGGGCCAAAAACATTCAGTACTTC	CASSPEPGRAKNIQYF
NA	many	TRBJ1-1	13	TRBV20-1	TGCAGTGGCCTACAGGAGTCGGACACTGAAGCTTTCTTT	CSGLQESDTEAFF
NA	many	TRBJ2-7	17	TRBV19	TGTGCCAGTAGTATCGCAGCAGATTACTACGGCTCCTACGAGCAGTACTTC	CASSIAADYYGSYEQYF
TRBD1	many	TRBJ1-1	13	TRBV29-1	TGCAGCGCCGACAGGGAGAAGAACACTGAAGCTTTCTTT	CSADREKNTEAFF
TRBD2	many	TRBJ2-5	16	TRBV12-3/TRBV12-4	TGTGCCAGCAGTTCCTTAGCGGGAGGGCTTGGAGAGACCCAGTACTTC	CASSSLAGGLGETQYF
NA	many	TRBJ2-7	12	TRBV30	TGTGCCTGGGGCAATACAGGAAACGAGCAGTACTTC	CAWGNTGNEQYF
NA	many	TRBJ1-1	14	TRBV5-1	TGCGCCAGCAGCTTGGCCACGGCATTGACTGAAGCTTTCTTT	CASSLATALTEAFF
NA	many	TRBJ1-5	15	TRBV12-3/TRBV12-4	TGTGCCAGCAGTTCAAATCAGGGGATCGATCAGCCCCAGCATTTT	CASSSNQGIDQPQHF
TRBD1	many	TRBJ1-4	15	TRBV5-6	TGTGCCAGCAGCTTGGAGCAGGGGGCTAATGAAAAACTGTTTTTT	CASSLEQGANEKLFF
NA	many	TRBJ1-1	15	TRBV5-1	TGCGCCAGCAGCTTGGAAATCGGGATGAACACTGAAGCTTTCTTT	CASSLEIGMNTEAFF
TRBD1	many	TRBJ1-1	15	TRBV14	TGTGCCAGCAGCCGGAGGACAGGGTTGAACACTGAAGCTTTCTTT	CASSRRTGLNTEAFF
NA	many	TRBJ2-5	14	TRBV9	TGTGCCAGCAGCGCCGGAAGGTGGGGAGAGACCCAGTACTTC	CASSAGRWGETQYF
NA	many	TRBJ2-5	14	TRBV27	TGTGCCAGCAGTTTATCCGGGAGATTCGAGACCCAGTACTTC	CASSLSGRFETQYF
TRBD1	few	TRBJ1-4	12	TRBV20-1	TGCAGTGCGGGACAGGGGCCCGAAAAACTGTTTTTT	CSAGQGPEKLFF
TRBD2	many	TRBJ2-7	14	TRBV20-1	TGCAGTGCTAGAGACTTAGCGGGAGCGCGCGAGCAGTACTTC	CSARDLAGAREQYF
TRBD2	NA	TRBJ2-3	16	TRBV5-5	TGTGCCAGCAGCTTGGGGGGACTAGCGGCCACAGATACGCAGTATTTT	CASSLGGLAATDTQYF
NA	many	TRBJ2-7	14	TRBV12-3/TRBV12-4	TGTGCCACTGCGCGGGGACGACAGTCCTACGAGCAGTACTTC	CATARGRQSYEQYF
NA	many	TRBJ2-3	14	TRBV20-1	TGCAGTGCTAGAGATGGTAGCGTCACAGATACGCAGTATTTT	CSARDGSVTDTQYF
NA	many	TRBJ2-7	14	TRBV21-1	TGTGCCAGCAGCAAAAATACGACGGCCTACGAGCAGTACTTC	CASSKNTTAYEQYF
NA	many	TRBJ1-1	13	TRBV12-3/TRBV12-4	TGTGCCAGCACCCTAAAGAGGGTCGGTGAAGCTTTCTTT	CASTLKRVGEAFF
TRBD2	NA	TRBJ2-7	16	TRBV9	TGTGCCAGCAGCGTAGAAGCGGGAGGGCCGTTAGAAGAGCAGTACTTC	CASSVEAGGPLEEQYF
NA	NA	TRBJ1-5	13	TRBV6-2/TRBV6-3	TGTGCCAGCAGTTCTGACAGACGGCAGCCCCAGCATTTT	CASSSDRRQPQHF
TRBD2	many	TRBJ2-1	13	TRBV20-1	TGCAGTGCTGGGGGGAGCGGGGTCAATGAGCAGTTCTTC	CSAGGSGVNEQFF
TRBD2	many	TRBJ2-3	18	TRBV11-2	TGTGCCAGCAGCTTACCCTCCGGGAGGTTTACTAGCACAGATACGCAGTATTTT	CASSLPSGRFTSTDTQYF
NA	NA	TRBJ2-7	11	TRBV28	TGTGCCAGCAGTTCAGTCTACGAGCAGTACTTC	CASSSVYEQYF
NA	many	TRBJ2-1	13	TRBV15	TGTGCCACCAGCAGGGCCTCATCGGCTGAGCAGTTCTTC	CATSRASSAEQFF
NA	many	TRBJ2-7	12	TRBV6-2/TRBV6-3	TGTGCCAGCTCGGCTGGATCCTACGAGCAGTACTTC	CASSAGSYEQYF
NA	many	TRBJ1-1	12	TRBV6-5	TGTGCCAGCAGCCCGGCGGGGGGGGAAGCTTTCTTT	CASSPAGGEAFF
TRBD2	NA	TRBJ2-1	18	TRBV4-1	TGCGCCAGCAGCCAAAGCGGACTAGCGGGAGGGATTGGAAATGAGCAGTTCTTC	CASSQSGLAGGIGNEQFF
TRBD2	few	TRBJ2-1	15	TRBV4-3	TGCGCCAGCAGCCAAGATTTCGCTAGCGGGAGCTGGCAGTTCTTC	CASSQDFASGSWQFF
TRBD1	many	TRBJ1-5	15	TRBV5-1	TGCGCCAGCAGCTTGGAGGGACAGGGTGGTCAGCCCCAGCATTTT	CASSLEGQGGQPQHF
NA	many	TRBJ2-7	14	TRBV7-2	TGTGCCAGCAGCTTAGGGCAGGGTCACTACGAGCAGTACTTC	CASSLGQGHYEQYF
TRBD1	many	TRBJ1-2	15	TRBV3-1	TGTGCCAGCAGCCAACGCCGGGACAGAAACTATGGCTACACCTTC	CASSQRRDRNYGYTF
TRBD2	many	TRBJ2-1	16	TRBV5-6	TGTGCCAGCAGCTTATCGGGACTAGCGGAGTACAATGAGCAGTTCTTC	CASSLSGLAEYNEQFF
NA	many	TRBJ2-1	14	TRBV14	TGTGCCAGCAGCCGGGGGAGTTCCTACAATGAGCAGTTCTTC	CASSRGSSYNEQFF
NA	NA	TRBJ2-1	15	TRBV13	TGTGCCAGCAGCTTATCGGGAGAGGCCTACAATGAGCAGTTCTTC	CASSLSGEAYNEQFF
NA	many	TRBJ1-2	16	TRBV20-1	TGCAGTGCTAGAGCGTCCCTGGACGGCCTAAACTATGGCTACACCTTC	CSARASLDGLNYGYTF